Below are 25 T cell receptor beta chains sequenced from a single sample in a study of T cell responses to AZD1222 COVID-19 vaccine (dated by TCRdb to the early 2020s). The meaning of the sample's time point label: baseline before first vaccination. The library was produced with the immunoSEQ multiplex PCR assay. Not all clones reach the TCRdb copy of this immuneACCESS table, which keeps in-frame sequences only. Checked studies attribute under half of the gap to unresolved V genes and leave the rest unexplained. In this sample the table shows 130,000 or so clones, 94% of which occur a single time. The ten largest clones capture roughly 6.6% of the sample. This material consisted of peripheral blood, taken on day 0 of AZD1222 vaccination. The receptor set was obtained from an adult in good health.

The chain uses TRBV21-1 and TRBJ2-3; the tabulated D call, TRBD2, remains unverified against the DNA. TRBV21-1 constitutes a pseudogene. This CDR3 contains 20 residues. The DNA for the CDR3 is TGTGCCAGCAGCAAGGAATTCCCCCGCCCTAGCGGGAGAAGGACAGATACGCAGTATTTT. Translating it yields CASSKEFPRPSGRRTDTQYF.

The chain employs TRBV4-3 and TRBJ2-7, with TRBD1 matching over 7 bases. This CDR3 has 17 amino acids. From germline, CDR1 is LGHNA and CDR2 YSLEER. The ends lost 0 bases at V and 2 bases at J; junction bases unmatched: 10. The DNA of the CDR3 is TGCGCCAGCAGCCAAGATTCCATACAGGGGTACCCCTACGAGCAGTACTTC. Translating gives CASSQDSIQGYPYEQYF.

J is TRBJ2-7 and V is TRBV21-1; the table assigns TRBD1, which was not confirmed against the DNA. TRBV21-1 is recorded as a pseudogene. CDR3 length equals 15 residues. CDR3 sequence: CASTPWDRRPYEQYF. The CDR3 region has the DNA TGTGCCAGCACCCCATGGGACAGGCGGCCCTACGAGCAGTACTTC.

The rearrangement joins TRBV2 to TRBJ1-3, with D uncertain. Germline CDR1 reads SNHLY; CDR2 reads FYNNEI. Trimming stripped 8 bases from V and 4 bases from J, with 9 bases between. There are 12 residues in the CDR3. For the CDR3, the DNA is TGTGCCAGCCGGGAACAGGGAAACACCATATATTTT. This gives the protein CASREQGNTIYF.

The chain employs TRBV4-2 and TRBJ2-1; the D is unclear. The CDR3 is 16 residues long. Germline V CDR1 and CDR2: LGHNA, YNFKEQ. Between the trimmed V and J ends, which lost 4 bases and 3 bases, there was a span of 16 bases. The chain's CDR3 is CASSPREDLLYNEQFF. The CDR3 DNA reads as TGTGCCAGCAGCCCACGAGAGGATCTACTCTACAATGAGCAGTTCTTC.

CDR3 DNA sequence: TGTGCCAGCAGCCAAACCCAAGTAAAAACTGAAGCTTTCTTT. Translation gives CASSQTQVKTEAFF. The V call is TRBV4-2, the J call TRBJ1-1; D not certain. Germline V lookup: CDR1 LGHNA, CDR2 YNFKEQ. The length of the CDR3 is 14 residues. The V end was cut by 2 bases, the J end by 5 bases, with 12 bases between.

The V and J genes are TRBV30 and TRBJ2-7; D may be TRBD2 (6 bases). The V end was cut by 5 bases, the J end by 6 bases, with 20 bases between. CDR1 and CDR2 (germline): GTSNPN, SVGIG (reference sequence). This CDR3 has 14 residues. CDR3 sequence reads: CAWEPGLTRSEQYF. The CDR3 DNA sequence: TGTGCCTGGGAGCCGGGACTCACCAGGAGCGAGCAGTACTTC.

CDR3 loop: CASSLEGFIQPQHF. Written as DNA, the CDR3 is TGTGCCAGCAGTTTAGAAGGGTTTATTCAGCCCCAGCATTTT. The chain recombines TRBV28 with TRBJ1-5; D not resolved. CDR1 is MDHEN, CDR2 SYDVKM, per germline. The CDR3 has 14 residues. V was clipped by 2 bases and J by 6 bases, with 11 bases between them.

The V call is TRBV6-4, the J call TRBJ1-2; D ambiguous. The CDR3 has 13 amino acids. V was clipped by 0 bases and J by 6 bases, with 8 bases between them. Germline V lookup: CDR1 MRHNA, CDR2 SNTAGT. The CDR3 sequence is CASSDSSGDGYTF. CDR3 nucleotides: TGTGCCAGCAGTGACTCGTCTGGGGATGGCTACACCTTC.

This chain links TRBV24-1 with TRBJ1-4, with 8 bases matching TRBD1. J was trimmed by 5 bases and V by 1 base; bases with no gene match: 2. Per the germline V gene, CDR1 is KGHDR and CDR2 is SFDVKD. The CDR3 is made up of 15 amino acids. The CDR3 DNA follows: TGTGCCACCAGTGATTTTGACAGGGGAAATGAAAAACTGTTTTTT. This encodes CATSDFDRGNEKLFF.

This rearrangement joins TRBV6-5 to TRBJ1-5; maybe TRBD1 (6 bases). CDR1 and CDR2 (germline): MNHEY, SVGAGI. V shed 6 bases and J shed 3 bases, with 12 bases lying between them. The CDR3 length is 14 residues. The CDR3 here is CASRTGTNNQPQHF. In nucleotides, the CDR3 is TGTGCCAGCAGGACCGGGACAAACAATCAGCCCCAGCATTTT.

The rearrangement joins TRBV19 to TRBJ2-7; 12 bases map to TRBD2. V shed 5 bases, J shed 4 bases, and the junction held 9 bases outside the gene matches. The CDR3 spans 16 residues. Germline assignment: CDR1 LNHDA and CDR2 SQIVND (reference sequence). The CDR3 spells CASSPGRTSGTYEQYF. The CDR3 bases are TGTGCCAGTAGTCCAGGTCGGACTAGCGGGACGTACGAGCAGTACTTC.

The chain employs TRBV3-1 (or the pseudogene TRBV3-2) and TRBJ2-5, with TRBD1 matching over 9 bases. V trimming: 3 bases; J trimming: 1 base; junction bases outside the gene matches: 6. The CDR3 has 16 amino acids. CDR1 and CDR2 from the germline V gene are LGHDT and YNNKEL (reference sequence). CDR3 in amino acids: CASSQYRGLGQETQYF. For the CDR3, the DNA is TGTGCCAGCAGCCAGTACAGGGGGCTGGGCCAAGAGACCCAGTACTTC.

J is TRBJ1-1 and V is TRBV19; TRBD1 aligns across 12 bases. Looked up from germline, CDR1 is LNHDA and CDR2 is SQIVND (reference sequence). The trim removed 5 bases at V and 5 bases at J, leaving 6 bases unmatched. This CDR3 is built from 15 residues. CDR3 loop: CASSLWDRGRTEAFF. The CDR3 DNA reads TGTGCCAGTAGTCTATGGGACAGGGGGCGAACTGAAGCTTTCTTT.

This chain links TRBV7-2 with TRBJ1-5; D gene uncertain. Per the germline V gene, CDR1 is SGHTA and CDR2 is FQGNSA. Trimming took 1 base from V and 6 from J, leaving 4 bases between them. The CDR3 contains 12 residues. CDR3 in DNA: TGTGCCAGCAGCTTAGAGGTTCAGCCCCAGCATTTT. Translated: CASSLEVQPQHF.

The J gene is TRBJ2-5, the V gene TRBV2; D is uncertain. The germline V and J ends were trimmed by 6 bases and 5 bases, with 7 bases remaining between them. Germline assignment: CDR1 SNHLY and CDR2 FYNNEI. This CDR3 has 11 residues. Here the CDR3 reads CASSLGETQYF. For the CDR3, the DNA is TGTGCCAGCAGCTTAGGGGAGACCCAGTACTTC.

The rearrangement links TRBV28 to TRBJ1-2; D not resolved. The length of the CDR3 is 11 residues. CDR1 is MDHEN and CDR2 is SYDVKM in the germline V gene. The V end was cut by 10 bases, the J end by 8 bases, with 14 bases between. The CDR3 DNA reads as TGTGCCATTAGTCCGGGATGGGGCTACACCTTC. This sequence encodes CAISPGWGYTF.

This chain uses TRBV18 with TRBJ2-5; maybe TRBD2 (5 bases). V gave up 3 bases and J gave up 5 bases, with 13 bases separating them. Germline-derived CDR1 and CDR2 are KGHSH and LQKENI. CDR3 size: 14 residues. CDR3 protein: CASSPTVGSETQYF. The CDR3 coding sequence is TGTGCCAGCTCACCTACGGTTGGGAGCGAGACCCAGTACTTC.

This clone has only a few counts. The gene calls are TRBV5-1 and TRBJ2-5; 9 positions agree with TRBD2. Germline V CDR1 and CDR2: SGHRS, YFSETQ. The trim removed 5 bases at V and 5 bases at J, leaving 7 bases unmatched. CDR3 size: 14 residues. The CDR3 region is CASRIFAGGETQYF. The DNA for the CDR3 is TGCGCCAGCAGAATTTTTGCGGGGGGGGAGACCCAGTACTTC.

The chain combines TRBV29-1 with TRBJ2-1; the D gene is possibly TRBD2 (6 bases). Germline CDR1 reads SQVTM; CDR2 reads ANQGSEA. Trimming took 7 bases from V and 11 from J, leaving 18 bases between them. CDR3 size: 12 residues. CDR3 bases: TGCAGCGCTCCGACTGGGCGGGATAAGCAGTTCTTC. The encoded protein is CSAPTGRDKQFF.

The chain joins TRBV25-1 to TRBJ2-1, with D perhaps TRBD1 or TRBD2 (5 bases each). The ends were cut back, 8 bases at V and 2 bases at J, with 25 bases in the middle. Germline CDR1 MGHDK, CDR2 SYGVNS. The CDR3 has 18 residues. For the CDR3, the DNA is TGTGCCAGCCCTGTCGGGACGAGAGGGCTTCTCCCCTACAATGAGCAGTTCTTC. It specifies CASPVGTRGLLPYNEQFF.

The chain recombines TRBV6-5 with TRBJ1-2, with a tentative D call TRBD1 (5 bases). CDR1 and CDR2 (germline): MNHEY, SVGAGI. This CDR3 spans 13 amino acids. V lost 6 bases to trimming and J lost 7 bases, with 15 bases between them. The CDR3 DNA follows: TGTGCCAGCAGCAAACATGGGGCGTTTGGCTACACCTTC. Protein: CASSKHGAFGYTF.

The V call is TRBV5-8, the J call TRBJ1-2; TRBD1 matches 7 bases. With 4 bases clipped from V and 2 bases from J, the junction kept 8 bases outside the gene matches. Germline values: CDR1 SGHTS, CDR2 YDEGEE. The CDR3 runs 15 residues. The CDR3: CASSPSTGTNYGYTF. Here the CDR3 DNA reads TGTGCCAGCAGCCCTTCGACAGGGACAAACTATGGCTACACCTTC.

The rearrangement uses TRBV18 and TRBJ1-2; D not resolved. V was shortened by 2 bases and J by 7 bases, with 8 bases between the two germline ends. Per the germline V gene, CDR1 is KGHSH and CDR2 is LQKENI. This CDR3 has 12 amino acids. CDR3 protein: CASSPISGGYTF. CDR3 DNA sequence: TGTGCCAGCTCACCAATATCGGGTGGCTACACCTTC.

The rearrangement links TRBV24-1 to TRBJ2-1; D not certain. The CDR3 runs 12 residues. V was trimmed by 3 bases and J by 8 bases, leaving 7 bases between them. Germline CDR1 reads KGHDR; CDR2 reads SFDVKD. The CDR3 sequence is CATSDKSDEQFF. As DNA, the CDR3 is TGTGCCACCAGTGATAAGAGTGATGAGCAGTTCTTC.